Presented here are 8 T cell receptor beta chains from one specimen sequenced in a study of blood T cell repertoires in COVID-19. Sequenced by immunoSEQ multiplex PCR; TCRdb stores in-frame clones only, minus some. Among approximately 10,000 clones listed, around four fifths were seen once. Input material: peripheral blood. The receptors shown here come from a man over 45 with active COVID-19.

This rearrangement joins TRBV27 to TRBJ2-3, with TRBD1 matching over 7 bases. CDR1 and CDR2 (germline): MNHEY, SMNVEV (reference sequence). This CDR3 has 15 residues. With 5 bases clipped from V and 2 bases from J, the junction kept 7 bases outside the gene matches. In nucleotides, the CDR3 is TGTGCCAGCAGTCTGACAGGGCCCCACACAGATACGCAGTATTTT. It translates to CASSLTGPHTDTQYF.

This clone has just one count. The genes are TRBV6-4 and TRBJ1-6; 7 positions agree with TRBD1. Germline CDR1 reads MRHNA; CDR2 reads SNTAGT. The CDR3 has 15 amino acids. Trimming took 3 bases from V and 5 from J; bases not matched to a gene: 4. In nucleotides, the CDR3 is TGTGCCAGCAGTGAATCGACAGGGAATAATTCACCCCTCCACTTT. This translates into CASSESTGNNSPLHF.

The chain recombines TRBV12-5 with TRBJ2-7, with D unclear. The germline V gene encodes CDR1 LGHNT and CDR2 FRNRAP. The V gene lost 0 bases and the J gene lost 12 bases, with 12 bases spanning the gap. The CDR3 length is 12 residues. Written as DNA, the CDR3 is TGTGCTAGTGGTTTGGTAATGGGCGACCGGTACTTC. Its translation is CASGLVMGDRYF.

The J gene is TRBJ2-7, the V gene TRBV27; 8 nucleotides agree with TRBD1. CDR3 size: 16 residues. J gave up 4 bases and V 5 bases, and 13 bases lay outside the gene matches. Germline V gene lookup returns CDR1 MNHEY and CDR2 SMNVEV (reference sequence). CDR3 coding DNA: TGTGCCAGCAGTCCGCACGGGCAGGGGGCTAGTTACGAGCAGTACTTC. Translation: CASSPHGQGASYEQYF.

J is TRBJ1-4 and V is TRBV28, with D possibly TRBD1 on 5 matching bases. V lost 6 bases, J lost 9 bases, and 17 bases lay in between. This CDR3 region has 14 residues. Per the germline V gene, CDR1 is MDHEN and CDR2 is SYDVKM. The CDR3 protein is CASRKDREGQKLFF. The CDR3 region has the DNA TGTGCCAGCAGGAAAGACAGAGAAGGTCAAAAACTGTTTTTT. Using reference TRBV28 and TRBJ1-4 for the parts outside the CDR3, the full variable domain is DVKVTQSSRYLVKRTGEKVFLECVQDMDHENMFWYRQDPGLGLRLIYFSYDVKMKEKGDIPEGYSVSREKKERFSLILESASTNQTSMYLCASRKDREGQKLFFGSGTQLSVL.

The chain joins TRBV2 to TRBJ2-1, with 11 positions matching TRBD2. The CDR3 consists of 16 residues. Germline-derived CDR1 and CDR2 are SNHLY and FYNNEI. The CDR3 nucleotides read TGTGTCTTGGGGATAGCGGGAGGGCCTTCCTACAATGAGCAGTTCTTC. Amino acid sequence: CVLGIAGGPSYNEQFF.

This clone has just one count. The chain links TRBV9 to TRBJ1-3; 7 bases are shared with TRBD1. The V gene end was trimmed by 4 bases and the J gene end by 4 bases; junction bases not matched to a gene: 5. Germline V gene sequence: CDR1 SGDLS, CDR2 YYNGEE. CDR3 length: 14 amino acids. CDR3 in amino acids: CASSTHRGGNTIYF. Written as DNA, the CDR3 is TGTGCCAGCAGCACTCACAGGGGCGGAAACACCATATATTTT.

This clone is medium-sized within its sample. The V and J genes are TRBV5-6 and TRBJ2-7; D is perhaps TRBD2 (6 bases). V lost 0 bases and J lost 5, with 12 bases in between. CDR3 length: 14 residues. Germline loops: CDR1 SGHDT, CDR2 YYEEEE. CDR3 sequence (DNA): TGTGCCAGCAGCTTGGGGTCACCGGGGGACGAGCAGTACTTC. This codes for CASSLGSPGDEQYF.